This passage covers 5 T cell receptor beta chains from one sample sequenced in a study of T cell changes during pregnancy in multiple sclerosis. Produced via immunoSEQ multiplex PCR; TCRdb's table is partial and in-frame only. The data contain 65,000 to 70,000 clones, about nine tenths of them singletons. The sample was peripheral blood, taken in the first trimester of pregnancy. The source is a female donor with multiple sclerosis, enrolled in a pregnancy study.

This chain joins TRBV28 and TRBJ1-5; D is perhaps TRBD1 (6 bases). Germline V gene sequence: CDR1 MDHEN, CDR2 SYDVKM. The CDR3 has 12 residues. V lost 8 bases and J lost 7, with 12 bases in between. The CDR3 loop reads CASGGGLQPQHF. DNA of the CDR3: TGTGCCAGCGGGGGGGGGCTGCAGCCCCAGCATTTT.

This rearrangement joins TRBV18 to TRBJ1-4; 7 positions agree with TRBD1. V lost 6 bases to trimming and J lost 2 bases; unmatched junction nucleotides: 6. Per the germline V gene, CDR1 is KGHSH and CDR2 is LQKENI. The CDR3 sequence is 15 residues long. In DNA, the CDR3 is TGTGCCAGCTCGACAGGGTTTCAGACTAATGAAAAACTGTTTTTT. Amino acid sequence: CASSTGFQTNEKLFF.

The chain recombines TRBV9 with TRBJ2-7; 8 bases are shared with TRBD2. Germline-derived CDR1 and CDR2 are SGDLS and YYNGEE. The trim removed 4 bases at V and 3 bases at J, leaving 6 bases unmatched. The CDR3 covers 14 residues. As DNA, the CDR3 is TGTGCCAGCAGCCCAAGCGGGGGACACTACGAGCAGTACTTC. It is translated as CASSPSGGHYEQYF.

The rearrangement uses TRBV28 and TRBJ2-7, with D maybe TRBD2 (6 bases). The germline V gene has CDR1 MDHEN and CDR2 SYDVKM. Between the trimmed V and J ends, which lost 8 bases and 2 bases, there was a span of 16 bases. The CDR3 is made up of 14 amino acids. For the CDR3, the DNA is TGTGCCAGCGGAGGGCGAGCTCCCACCTACGAGCAGTACTTC. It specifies CASGGRAPTYEQYF. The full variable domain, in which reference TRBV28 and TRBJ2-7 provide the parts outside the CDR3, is DVKVTQSSRYLVKRTGEKVFLECVQDMDHENMFWYRQDPGLGLRLIYFSYDVKMKEKGDIPEGYSVSREKKERFSLILESASTNQTSMYLCASGGRAPTYEQYFGPGTRLTVT.

This CDR3 is CASSLGQGASEQFF. The CDR3 coding sequence is TGTGCCAGCAGCTTGGGACAGGGGGCGAGTGAGCAGTTCTTC. The chain couples TRBV11-2 to TRBJ2-1; 12 bases fit TRBD1. V trimming: 3 bases; J trimming: 9 bases; junction bases outside the gene matches: 3. CDR1 is SGHAT, CDR2 FQNNGV, per germline. CDR3 length: 14 amino acids.